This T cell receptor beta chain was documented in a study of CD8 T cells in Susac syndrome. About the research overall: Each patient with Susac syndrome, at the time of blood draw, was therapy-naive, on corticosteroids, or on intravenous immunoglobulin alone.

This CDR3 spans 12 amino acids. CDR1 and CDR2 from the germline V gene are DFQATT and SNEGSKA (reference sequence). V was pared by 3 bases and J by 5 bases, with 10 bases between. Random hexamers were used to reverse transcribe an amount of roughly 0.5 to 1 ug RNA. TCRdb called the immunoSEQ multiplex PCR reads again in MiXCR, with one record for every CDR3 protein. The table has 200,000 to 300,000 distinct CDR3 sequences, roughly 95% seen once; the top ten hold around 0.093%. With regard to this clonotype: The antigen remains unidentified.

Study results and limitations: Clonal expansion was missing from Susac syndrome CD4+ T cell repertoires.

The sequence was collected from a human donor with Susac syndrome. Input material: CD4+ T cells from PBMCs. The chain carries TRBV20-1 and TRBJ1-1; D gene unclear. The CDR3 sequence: CSASARETEAFF. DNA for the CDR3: TGCAGTGCTAGTGCCAGAGAGACTGAAGCTTTCTTT.